Sequencing of this TCR beta chain was carried out in a study of T cell changes during pregnancy in multiple sclerosis (dated by TCRdb to the late 2010s). Turning to the overall study: The study examined how the T cell repertoire changed over the course of pregnancy in women with multiple sclerosis.

Library preparation employed the immunoSEQ multiplex PCR assay. Imported from immuneACCESS, the table was reduced by TCRdb to in-frame sequences with V and J called. These copies leave out some clones; in studies compared against another copy, an unresolved V gene accounts for under half, and the cause of the remainder is not known. In this sample the table shows 75,000 to 90,000 clones, about 90% of which occur a single time. In total, the top ten clones hold roughly 4% of the sample. Its CDR3 holds 15 amino acids, cysteine through phenylalanine. Only the CDR3 region is kept as DNA, spanning 45 bases read in frame from base 1. The germline V gene encodes CDR1 MRHNA and CDR2 SNTAGT. Compared with germline, V lacks 5 bases and J lacks 7 bases; bases without a gene match: 4. Turning to this clone: The specificity of this receptor is unknown. Base qualities were left out, and no much larger clone turns up one base away.

The source was PBMCs, collected in the first trimester of pregnancy. The sequence joins TRBV6-4 to TRBJ2-1; 14 of the junction bases match TRBD2. This receptor was identified in a female donor in good health, serving as a control in a pregnancy study. Some clones in this sample may be carry-over from other donors' samples. The CDR3 region reads CASSSTSGGGNEQFF. The sequenced DNA is TGTGCCAGCAGTTCGACTAGCGGGGGGGGAAATGAGCAGTTCTTC.